These 7 T cell receptor beta chains were sequenced from one sample in a study of T-cell reconstitution after alpha-beta-depleted transplantation in children. Construction of the TCRbeta library involved unique molecular identifiers. TCRdb reprocessed the PCR reads via MiXCR and lists one record per CDR3 protein. In the table there are under 750,000 distinct CDR3 sequences, about 21% of which are singletons. Sequencing was performed on PBMCs, mostly from graft donor cells, taken 360 days after TCRalphabeta/CD19-depleted stem cell transplant. The receptor source for this set is a boy younger than two who had a stem cell transplant for acute myeloid leukemia, so the T cells may come from the graft donor.

This clonotype appeared many times. V usage is TRBV20-1 and J usage is TRBJ1-4; D uncertain. Trimming left V 7 bases short and J 7 bases short, with 13 bases between. CDR1 and CDR2 (germline): DFQATT, SNEGSKA (reference sequence). CDR3 length: 12 amino acids. Here the CDR3 reads CSVRTSSEKLFF. In DNA, the CDR3 is TGCAGTGTTCGGACCTCCAGTGAAAAACTGTTTTTT.

This clonotype was observed at least ten times. The chain couples TRBV7-9 to TRBJ2-3; TRBD2 matches at 8 bases. With V trimmed by 4 bases and J by 2 bases, 5 bases remained unmatched. This CDR3 comprises 15 residues. CDR1 and CDR2 (germline): SEHNR, FQNEAQ (reference sequence). CDR3 DNA sequence: TGTGCCAGCAGCTCCAGCGGGGGCCTCACAGATACGCAGTATTTT. Translating gives CASSSSGGLTDTQYF.

V is TRBV4-3 and J is TRBJ2-3, with D possibly matching TRBD2 (7 bases). Germline CDR1 reads LGHNA; CDR2 reads YSLEER. V dropped 4 bases and J dropped 7 bases, with 24 bases sitting between them. CDR3 size: 17 residues. This CDR3 reads CASSPFSTGGRGNTQYF. CDR3 sequence (DNA): TGCGCCAGCAGCCCTTTCTCAACGGGGGGCCGAGGGAATACGCAGTATTTT.

This clonotype was recorded a few times. This rearrangement joins TRBV20-1 to TRBJ2-5, with D perhaps matching TRBD1 or TRBD2 (6 bases each). V was cut by 1 base and J by 5 bases, with 17 bases left in between. Germline V gene data show CDR1 as DFQATT and CDR2 as SNEGSKA (reference sequence). This CDR3 is 15 amino acids long. This CDR3 reads CSARVGLGGRETQYF. The CDR3 region has the DNA TGCAGTGCTAGAGTTGGCCTCGGGGGCAGGGAGACCCAGTACTTC.

The chain has TRBV29-1 and TRBJ2-5, with 14 positions matching TRBD2. Looked up from germline, CDR1 is SQVTM and CDR2 is ANQGSEA. V lost 7 bases and J lost 5; bases outside the gene matches: 15. The CDR3 has 17 amino acids. CDR3 in DNA: TGCAGCGCCCCCGAAGGACTAGCGGGGGGCCGGGGCGAGACCCAGTACTTC. Protein: CSAPEGLAGGRGETQYF.

This clonotype has a handful of counts. The chain combines TRBV7-8 with TRBJ1-5; 8 bases map to TRBD1. Germline V gene lookup returns CDR1 SGHVS and CDR2 FQNEAQ. Germline trimming cut 5 bases from V and 3 bases from J; bases unmatched to any gene: 6. The CDR3 consists of 15 residues. Here the CDR3 DNA reads TGTGCCAGCAGCCCCGGACAGGGAGACAATCAGCCCCAGCATTTT. Amino acid sequence: CASSPGQGDNQPQHF.

This clonotype has a handful of counts. The V call is TRBV20-1, the J call TRBJ2-1; possible D gene TRBD2, 7 bases. This CDR3 comprises 13 residues. V lost 6 bases and J lost 7, with 16 bases in between. CDR1 and CDR2 (germline): DFQATT, SNEGSKA (reference sequence). The CDR3 DNA sequence: TGCAGTGCAAACTGGGGGGGCACGAATGAGCAGTTCTTC. Amino acid sequence: CSANWGGTNEQFF.